These T cell receptor beta chains were read from a single sample in a study of glioma-infiltrating T cells after dendritic cell vaccination. Produced via immunoSEQ multiplex PCR; TCRdb's table is partial and in-frame only. The data contain tens of thousands of clones, around four fifths of them singletons. Sequencing used blood, obtained after dendritic cell vaccination. These TCRs come from a human donor with glioblastoma. Both conserved end residues are part of each CDR3. The order of the fields is V gene, D gene, J gene, clone size, CDR3 DNA, CDR3 protein. D genes are given only for firm matches. Expanded clones get a size class; other rows say once, few or many, or leave the size out.

v_call: TRBV2; d_call: -; j_call: TRBJ2-5; clone_size: -; cdr3_nt: TGTGCCAGCAGTGAGCGGGGAGAGACCCAGTACTTC; cdr3_aa: CASSERGETQYF
v_call: TRBV6-5; d_call: TRBD2; j_call: TRBJ2-7; clone_size: -; cdr3_nt: TGTGCCAGCAGGACCGGGCTAGCGGGTAACGAGCAGTACTTC; cdr3_aa: CASRTGLAGNEQYF
v_call: TRBV21-1; d_call: -; j_call: TRBJ2-5; clone_size: -; cdr3_nt: TGTGCCAGCAGCAATGAGCTAGCGGCACAAGAGACCCAGTACTTC; cdr3_aa: CASSNELAAQETQYF
v_call: TRBV19; d_call: TRBD1; j_call: TRBJ1-2; clone_size: -; cdr3_nt: TGTGCCAGTAGGCCGCAGGGGGGACATGATGGCTACACCTTC; cdr3_aa: CASRPQGGHDGYTF
v_call: TRBV2; d_call: -; j_call: TRBJ2-7; clone_size: -; cdr3_nt: TGTGCCAGCGTACTACTAGCCGAAAGTTCCGAGCAGTACTTC; cdr3_aa: CASVLLAESSEQYF
v_call: TRBV5-1; d_call: -; j_call: TRBJ2-2; clone_size: -; cdr3_nt: TGCGCCAGCAGCTTGCTGTCGGCCGGGGAGCTGTTTTTT; cdr3_aa: CASSLLSAGELFF
v_call: TRBV28; d_call: -; j_call: TRBJ2-2; clone_size: -; cdr3_nt: TGTGCCAGCAAAGCCCCGAACACCGGGGAGCTGTTTTTT; cdr3_aa: CASKAPNTGELFF
v_call: TRBV2; d_call: TRBD1; j_call: TRBJ1-1; clone_size: -; cdr3_nt: TGTGCCAGCAGCTTGACAGGGGGGGGTGAAGCTTTCTTT; cdr3_aa: CASSLTGGGEAFF
v_call: TRBV5-1; d_call: TRBD2; j_call: TRBJ2-5; clone_size: -; cdr3_nt: TGCGCCAGCAGCTCCCTGACTAGCGGGGGATCGGAGACCCAGTACTTC; cdr3_aa: CASSSLTSGGSETQYF
v_call: TRBV29-1; d_call: -; j_call: TRBJ1-3; clone_size: -; cdr3_nt: TGCAGCGTTGAAGGCCTCACAGGGCAATCTGGAAACACCATATATTTT; cdr3_aa: CSVEGLTGQSGNTIYF
v_call: TRBV25-1; d_call: -; j_call: TRBJ2-6; clone_size: -; cdr3_nt: TGTGCCAGCAGTGAATCAACCCGGGCTGGGGCCAACGTCCTGACTTTC; cdr3_aa: CASSESTRAGANVLTF
v_call: TRBV5-1; d_call: TRBD2; j_call: TRBJ2-1; clone_size: -; cdr3_nt: TGCGCCAGCCGCTGGACTAGCAGGGACAATGAGCAGTTCTTC; cdr3_aa: CASRWTSRDNEQFF
v_call: TRBV6-5; d_call: -; j_call: TRBJ2-5; clone_size: -; cdr3_nt: TGTGCCAGCATTCGAAGGGGATTCCAAGAGACCCAGTACTTC; cdr3_aa: CASIRRGFQETQYF
v_call: TRBV6-4; d_call: -; j_call: TRBJ2-1; clone_size: -; cdr3_nt: TGTGCCAGCGCTGCTGACAGTTACAATGAGCAGTTCTTC; cdr3_aa: CASAADSYNEQFF
v_call: TRBV7-3; d_call: TRBD2; j_call: TRBJ2-2; clone_size: -; cdr3_nt: TGTGCCAGCAGCTCCGGGACTAGCGGGAGGCACCTAAACACCGGGGAGCTGTTTTTT; cdr3_aa: CASSSGTSGRHLNTGELFF
v_call: TRBV4-2; d_call: -; j_call: TRBJ2-3; clone_size: -; cdr3_nt: TGTGCCAGCAGCCAAGATGCGGATACTTACACAGATACGCAGTATTTT; cdr3_aa: CASSQDADTYTDTQYF
v_call: TRBV7-6; d_call: TRBD1; j_call: TRBJ2-5; clone_size: -; cdr3_nt: TGTGCCAGCAGCCCGTCGGGACAGCTGCAAGAGACCCAGTACTTC; cdr3_aa: CASSPSGQLQETQYF
v_call: TRBV5-6; d_call: -; j_call: TRBJ1-1; clone_size: -; cdr3_nt: TGTGCCAGCAGCTTGGCTCTGTCGACAAGTGAAGCTTTCTTT; cdr3_aa: CASSLALSTSEAFF
v_call: TRBV30; d_call: -; j_call: TRBJ1-5; clone_size: -; cdr3_nt: TGTGCCTGGAGTGTAAAGGGGTCCGGACAGCCCCAGCATTTT; cdr3_aa: CAWSVKGSGQPQHF
v_call: TRBV19; d_call: TRBD2; j_call: TRBJ2-7; clone_size: -; cdr3_nt: TGTGCCAGTAGTATAGTCAAGCGGGATCCCTACGAGCAGTACTTC; cdr3_aa: CASSIVKRDPYEQYF
v_call: TRBV6-6; d_call: TRBD1; j_call: TRBJ2-5; clone_size: -; cdr3_nt: TGTGCCAGCAGTTGGGGCCAGGGGGCCGGTGAGACCCAGTACTTC; cdr3_aa: CASSWGQGAGETQYF
v_call: TRBV10-3; d_call: TRBD1; j_call: TRBJ2-1; clone_size: -; cdr3_nt: TGTGCCATCAGTGATGGGACAGTATACAATGAGCAGTTCTTC; cdr3_aa: CAISDGTVYNEQFF
v_call: TRBV5-8; d_call: -; j_call: TRBJ1-5; clone_size: -; cdr3_nt: TGTGCCAGCAGCTTGGCCAGAACCCAGGGTTATAGCAATCAGCCCCAGCATTTT; cdr3_aa: CASSLARTQGYSNQPQHF
v_call: TRBV19; d_call: TRBD1; j_call: TRBJ1-1; clone_size: -; cdr3_nt: TGTGCCAGTAGTATCAGTGGGTGGGACAGGAGGGGGAACACTGAAGCTTTCTTT; cdr3_aa: CASSISGWDRRGNTEAFF
v_call: TRBV19; d_call: TRBD1; j_call: TRBJ1-1; clone_size: -; cdr3_nt: TGTGCCAGTAAGGGACAGATGAACACTGAAGCTTTCTTT; cdr3_aa: CASKGQMNTEAFF
v_call: TRBV7-8; d_call: -; j_call: TRBJ2-7; clone_size: few; cdr3_nt: TGTGCCAGCAGCTTTCACGGGAGAAGCTCCTACGAGCAGTACTTC; cdr3_aa: CASSFHGRSSYEQYF
v_call: TRBV6-5; d_call: TRBD1; j_call: TRBJ1-6; clone_size: -; cdr3_nt: TGTGCCAGCAGCGCGACGCAGGGGGCCGAGTCACCCCTCCACTTT; cdr3_aa: CASSATQGAESPLHF
v_call: TRBV6-1; d_call: -; j_call: TRBJ1-1; clone_size: -; cdr3_nt: TGTGCCAGCAGTGAAAACGGGTATATCGTTGAAGCTTTCTTT; cdr3_aa: CASSENGYIVEAFF